Presented here are 32 T cell receptor beta chains from one specimen sequenced in a study of T-cell reconstitution after alpha-beta-depleted transplantation in children. Unique molecular identifiers were incorporated during preparation of the TCRbeta library. TCRdb re-derived calls from the PCR reads in MiXCR, one entry per CDR3 protein. The data contain some 640,000 distinct CDR3 sequences, 16% of them singletons. The sample was PBMCs from the stem cell graft donor, taken from the stem cell graft. These TCRs come from a human donor who donated a stem cell graft to a child with acute myeloid leukemia.

This clonotype was counted at least ten times. The gene calls are TRBV3-1 and TRBJ1-1; 8 bases are shared with TRBD1. This CDR3 comprises 14 residues. V lost 5 bases and J lost 5; bases outside the gene matches: 7. Germline values: CDR1 LGHDT, CDR2 YNNKEL (reference sequence). The CDR3 is CASSYRQGTTEAFF. CDR3 DNA: TGTGCCAGCAGCTATCGACAGGGGACTACTGAAGCTTTCTTT.

This clonotype occurred many times. The chain is built from TRBV4-3 and TRBJ2-7; D gene uncertain. The CDR3 covers 13 residues. V was shortened by 0 bases and J by 4 bases, with 7 bases between the two germline ends. CDR1 is LGHNA and CDR2 is YSLEER in the germline V gene. CDR3 sequence: CASSQDSGYEQYF. The DNA of the CDR3 is TGCGCCAGCAGCCAAGATTCTGGGTACGAGCAGTACTTC.

V and J are TRBV4-1 and TRBJ2-3; 14 bases are shared with TRBD2. The CDR3 loop spans 17 amino acids. Germline trimming cut 4 bases from V and 6 bases from J; bases unmatched to any gene: 9. In germline, CDR1 is MGHRA, CDR2 YSYEKL. The CDR3 sequence: CASSPKTSGGAKDTQYF. DNA for the CDR3: TGCGCCAGCAGCCCCAAGACTAGCGGGGGGGCTAAGGATACGCAGTATTTT.

This chain uses TRBV2 with TRBJ2-1; TRBD1 might be the D (5 bases). The CDR3 consists of 14 residues. Germline CDR1 and CDR2: SNHLY and FYNNEI. Trimming shortened V by 5 bases and J by 2 bases, and 10 bases separated the two germline ends. The CDR3 region has the DNA TGTGCCAGCAGTCGAACAGGTCCCTACAATGAGCAGTTCTTC. Protein: CASSRTGPYNEQFF. The full variable domain, rest sourced from reference TRBV2 and TRBJ2-1, is EPEVTQTPSHQVTQMGQEVILRCVPISNHLYFYWYRQILGQKVEFLVSFYNNEISEKSEIFDDQFSVERPDGSNFTLKIRSTKLEDSAMYFCASSRTGPYNEQFFGPGTRLTVL.

This clonotype has a count of ten or more. The CDR3 here is CSASFAGQETQYF. The CDR3 coding sequence is TGCAGTGCTAGTTTTGCGGGCCAAGAGACCCAGTACTTC. The V call is TRBV20-1, the J call TRBJ2-5; D is perhaps TRBD2 (5 bases). The CDR3 totals 13 residues. Germline V gene lookup returns CDR1 DFQATT and CDR2 SNEGSKA (reference sequence). Between the trimmed V and J ends, which lost 3 bases and 1 base, there was a span of 9 bases.

This clonotype was seen at least ten times. The chain joins TRBV24-1 to TRBJ2-1, with D maybe TRBD2 (7 bases). V lost 9 bases, J lost 5 bases, and 19 bases lay in between. CDR3 length: 15 residues. Germline CDR1 KGHDR, CDR2 SFDVKD. The CDR3 DNA follows: TGTGCCACCTCGAGGGGGGGACCTCGAGACAATGAGCAGTTCTTC. Translated: CATSRGGPRDNEQFF.

The chain has TRBV4-3 and TRBJ1-2; 7 positions match TRBD1. Germline CDR1 reads LGHNA; CDR2 reads YSLEER. The CDR3 loop spans 16 amino acids. V shed 0 bases and J 4 bases; nucleotides not matched to a gene: 8. CDR3 sequence: CASSQEAGTATYGYTF. CDR3 in DNA: TGCGCCAGCAGCCAAGAGGCCGGGACAGCCACCTATGGCTACACCTTC.

The gene calls are TRBV6-2 or TRBV6-3 and TRBJ1-1, with 9 nucleotides matching TRBD1. V gave up 6 bases and J gave up 0 bases; unmatched junction bases: 5. The CDR3 consists of 15 residues. Germline V gene sequence: CDR1 MNHEY, CDR2 SVGEGT. For the CDR3, the DNA is TGTGCCAGCAGACCGGGACAGGGAATGAACACTGAAGCTTTCTTT. Encoded protein: CASRPGQGMNTEAFF.

This chain connects TRBV6-1 to TRBJ2-7, with D possibly matching TRBD1 (6 bases). Trimming removed 1 base from V and 3 bases from J, with 10 bases in between. CDR3 length: 14 amino acids. CDR1 and CDR2 from the germline V gene are MNHNS and SASEGT. The CDR3 protein is CASSEGTVVYEQYV. The CDR3 DNA follows: TGTGCCAGCAGTGAAGGGACAGTCGTCTACGAGCAGTACGTC.

This clonotype was recorded a few times. The rearrangement joins TRBV24-1 to TRBJ2-1, with 11 bases matching TRBD1. The V and J ends lost 9 bases and 7 bases, in that order; junction bases with no gene match: 4. The CDR3 is 13 residues long. Germline V gene lookup returns CDR1 KGHDR and CDR2 SFDVKD. CDR3 sequence: CATGQGARNEQFF. CDR3 in DNA: TGTGCCACCGGACAGGGGGCTCGGAATGAGCAGTTCTTC.

This chain links TRBV5-1 with TRBJ2-1; D is perhaps TRBD1 (6 bases). The CDR3 spans 16 residues. The germline gives CDR1 SGHRS, CDR2 YFSETQ. V lost 6 bases, J lost 4 bases, and 20 bases lay in between. The CDR3 nucleotides read TGCGCCAGCACCCCTGACCTACTAGGGGGATACAATGAGCAGTTCTTC. This sequence encodes CASTPDLLGGYNEQFF.

J is TRBJ2-2 and V is TRBV6-1; TRBD1 matches 8 bases. The length of the CDR3 is 16 residues. The V segment lost 4 bases and the J segment 0 bases; nucleotides outside the gene matches: 4. The germline CDR1 and CDR2 sequences are MNHNS and SASEGT. As DNA, the CDR3 is TGTGCCAGCAGTGGACCGGGACAGGCGAACACCGGGGAGCTGTTTTTT. Translated, it gives CASSGPGQANTGELFF.

The chain carries TRBV27 and TRBJ1-1; D is unclear. The CDR3 consists of 15 residues. Between the trimmed V and J ends, which lost 6 bases and 1 base, there was a span of 15 bases. The germline V gene encodes CDR1 MNHEY and CDR2 SMNVEV (reference sequence). The CDR3 DNA reads as TGTGCCAGCAGCTTTATTTCCGATACGAACACTGAAGCTTTCTTT. Translation gives CASSFISDTNTEAFF.

On this clonotype itself: This sequence may be a read error, since a much larger clone differs from it by one base. In this CDR3 the conserved last residue, phenylalanine or tryptophan, is missing, so a read error is likely. The rearrangement uses TRBV6-5 and TRBJ1-1; D not certain. V was trimmed by 2 bases and J by 8 bases, leaving 9 bases between them. Germline loops: CDR1 MNHEY, CDR2 SVGAGI. The CDR3 covers 12 residues. As DNA, the CDR3 is TGTGCCAGCAGTTACGGGGAGACCGAAGCTTTCTTA. Translated, it gives CASSYGETEAFL.

The chain has TRBV20-1 and TRBJ2-4, with a weak D call TRBD2 (5 bases). With 0 bases removed from V and 16 bases from J, the gap between germline ends came to 19 bases. The germline V gene has CDR1 DFQATT and CDR2 SNEGSKA (reference sequence). This CDR3 contains 13 residues. The CDR3 loop is CSARDQRGPQAYF. The DNA for the CDR3 is TGCAGTGCTAGAGATCAAAGAGGGCCGCAGGCCTACTTC.

This clonotype was seen at least ten times. The gene calls are TRBV5-4 and TRBJ2-7, with D possibly being TRBD1 (6 bases). V was shortened by 4 bases and J by 5 bases, with 13 bases between the two germline ends. The V gene's germline CDR1 is SGHNT and CDR2 YYREEE (reference sequence). The CDR3 extends over 13 amino acids. CDR3 sequence (DNA): TGTGCCAGCAGCGGGAGTACAGGGAACGAGCAGTACTTC. It codes for CASSGSTGNEQYF. Full variable domain (outside the CDR3, taken from reference TRBV5-4 and TRBJ2-7): ETGVTQSPTHLIKTRGQQVTLRCSSQSGHNTVSWYQQALGQGPQFIFQYYREEENGRGNFPPRFSGLQFPNYSSELNVNALELDDSALYLCASSGSTGNEQYFGPGTRLTVT.

This sequence joins TRBV5-1 and TRBJ2-7, with 7 bases aligning to TRBD1. Germline assignment: CDR1 SGHRS and CDR2 YFSETQ. This CDR3 is built from 13 residues. Trimming cost V 0 bases and J 4 bases; bases outside gene matches: 1. The CDR3 coding sequence is TGCGCCAGCAGCTTGGAACAGGGGTACGAGCAGTACTTC. It yields the protein CASSLEQGYEQYF. Combining the CDR3 with reference TRBV5-1 and TRBJ2-7 gives the whole variable domain KAGVTQTPRYLIKTRGQQVTLSCSPISGHRSVSWYQQTPGQGLQFLFEYFSETQRNKGNFPGRFSGRQFSNSRSEMNVSTLELGDSALYLCASSLEQGYEQYFGPGTRLTVT.

At least ten counts were recorded for this clonotype. The chain has TRBV27 and TRBJ1-6; the D gene is possibly TRBD1 (6 bases). This CDR3 spans 16 amino acids. The germline V and J ends were trimmed by 5 bases and 7 bases, with 18 bases remaining between them. Germline-derived CDR1 and CDR2 are MNHEY and SMNVEV (reference sequence). The chain's CDR3 is CASSQNRVGENSPLHF. As DNA, the CDR3 is TGTGCCAGCAGTCAGAACAGGGTTGGTGAAAATTCACCCCTCCACTTT.

This clonotype has at least ten counts. This chain connects TRBV7-2 to TRBJ2-5, with D uncertain. Trimming cost V 2 bases and J 5 bases, with 15 bases left between them. Germline loops: CDR1 SGHTA, CDR2 FQGNSA. The CDR3 covers 15 residues. The CDR3: CASSLTGSSWETQYF. Here the CDR3 DNA reads TGTGCCAGCAGCTTAACTGGCAGTTCTTGGGAGACCCAGTACTTC.

This clonotype was seen at least ten times. In DNA, the CDR3 is TGCAGTGCTAGAGTTGGGGGGGAGTACAATGAGCAGTTCTTC. Protein product: CSARVGGEYNEQFF. The rearrangement links TRBV20-1 to TRBJ2-1; 7 bases agree with TRBD2. Losses at the gene ends were 1 base for V and 4 bases for J; bases not matched to a gene: 4. The CDR3 is 14 amino acids. CDR1 DFQATT and CDR2 SNEGSKA come from the germline V gene (reference sequence).

Ten or more counts support this clonotype. The chain links TRBV10-3 to TRBJ1-1; 9 bases are shared with TRBD1. The J segment lost 2 bases and the V segment lost 8 bases, leaving 6 bases of the junction unmatched. The CDR3 loop spans 14 amino acids. CDR1 and CDR2 (germline): ENHRY, SYGVKD. CDR3 nucleotides: TGTGCCATCGGCCAGGGACAGGGCAACACTGAAGCTTTCTTT. Its protein is CAIGQGQGNTEAFF.

The genes are TRBV7-9 and TRBJ1-5, with 7 bases matching TRBD1. V dropped 5 bases and J dropped 3; count of bases not matched to a gene: 4. Germline V gene lookup returns CDR1 SEHNR and CDR2 FQNEAQ (reference sequence). This CDR3 is built from 14 residues. The CDR3 DNA reads as TGTGCCAGCAGCATGGGACAGCTCAATCAGCCCCAGCATTTT. It encodes CASSMGQLNQPQHF.

V gene TRBV6-1 combines with J gene TRBJ1-6; D is undetermined. V gave up 8 bases and J gave up 8 bases, with 19 bases separating them. The germline V gene has CDR1 MNHNS and CDR2 SASEGT. The CDR3 is made up of 15 amino acids. The CDR3 loop reads CASGRSGPQDSPLHF. DNA of the CDR3: TGTGCCAGCGGCCGATCGGGCCCCCAGGATTCACCCCTCCACTTT.

This clonotype has at least ten counts. The chain combines TRBV6-5 with TRBJ1-1, with D perhaps TRBD1 (6 bases). The CDR3 extends over 11 amino acids. Trimming removed 5 bases from V and 11 bases from J, with 12 bases in between. Germline V CDR1 and CDR2: MNHEY, SVGAGI. In DNA form, the CDR3 reads TGTGCCAGCAGTGAACAGGGTGAGGCTTTCTTT. Translation gives CASSEQGEAFF.

The CDR3 is CSVEDQGAGGYNEQFF. The CDR3, as DNA: TGCAGCGTTGAAGATCAGGGGGCGGGGGGGTACAATGAGCAGTTCTTC. The chain carries TRBV29-1 and TRBJ2-1; TRBD2 is a possible D gene (9 bases). CDR1 and CDR2 (germline): SQVTM, ANQGSEA. The CDR3 length is 16 residues. V was clipped by 0 bases and J by 4 bases, with 16 bases between them.

This clonotype came up many times. The genes are TRBV12-3 or TRBV12-4 and TRBJ1-4; 10 bases are shared with TRBD1. The CDR3 sequence is 16 residues long. Trimming removed 6 bases from V and 8 bases from J; junction bases left unmatched: 12. CDR3 sequence (DNA): TGTGCCAGCAGCCACGTCTCGACAGGGGGCAGGGAAAAACTGTTTTTT. Residues: CASSHVSTGGREKLFF.

This clonotype was seen only a few times. This rearrangement joins TRBV24-1 to TRBJ2-3; the D gene is possibly TRBD2 (6 bases). Germline loops: CDR1 KGHDR, CDR2 SFDVKD. Trimming removed 3 bases at V and 4 bases at J, with 13 bases between. The CDR3 contains 15 residues. In DNA form, the CDR3 reads TGTGCCACCAGTGATCGCGGGGACTTCTCAGATACGCAGTATTTT. Its protein product is CATSDRGDFSDTQYF.

This clonotype was detected a few times. This chain uses TRBV13 with TRBJ2-7; tentative D call: TRBD1 (6 bases). V lost 1 base, J lost 0 bases, and 10 bases lay in between. The CDR3 spans 15 residues. Germline CDR1 and CDR2: PRHDT and FYEKMQ (reference sequence). The CDR3 is CASSLARDNSYEQYF. CDR3 coding DNA: TGTGCCAGCAGCTTAGCTAGGGACAACTCCTACGAGCAGTACTTC.

This clonotype was detected many times. V gene TRBV5-1 combines with J gene TRBJ2-3; 9 nucleotides match TRBD1. The CDR3 has 17 amino acids. J lost 4 bases, V lost 3 bases, and 12 bases had no gene match. Per the germline V gene, CDR1 is SGHRS and CDR2 is YFSETQ. The CDR3 DNA reads as TGCGCCAGCAGCTCCTCAAGGACAGGGGAAGTAGCAGATACGCAGTATTTT. Translation gives CASSSSRTGEVADTQYF.

This clonotype was counted at least ten times. V gene TRBV12-3 or TRBV12-4 combines with J gene TRBJ1-1; D is uncertain. The CDR3 sequence is 14 residues long. Deletions cut 3 bases from V and 4 bases from J, with 12 bases between. The CDR3 sequence: CASSFRGSSTEAFF. The CDR3 region has the DNA TGTGCCAGCAGTTTTAGAGGGAGTAGCACTGAAGCTTTCTTT.

This clonotype has only a few counts. The rearrangement joins TRBV7-9 to TRBJ1-1, with a tentative D call TRBD1 (6 bases). Trimming removed 4 bases at V and 0 bases at J, with 12 bases between. The CDR3 spans 15 residues. Germline lookup yields CDR1 SEHNR and CDR2 FQNEAQ (reference sequence). CDR3 nucleotides: TGTGCCAGCAGCTACCCCGGACAGCTGAACACTGAAGCTTTCTTT. Its translation is CASSYPGQLNTEAFF.

This clonotype has a count of ten or more. The J gene is TRBJ1-1, the V gene TRBV6-5; no reliable D call. Trimming pared 2 bases from V and 2 bases from J, leaving 12 bases between. This CDR3 contains 15 residues. Germline V gene lookup returns CDR1 MNHEY and CDR2 SVGAGI. The CDR3: CASSYRARPNTEAFF. For the CDR3, the DNA is TGTGCCAGCAGTTACCGGGCAAGGCCCAACACTGAAGCTTTCTTT.